This T cell receptor beta chain originates from a study of T cell repertoires in cytomegalovirus infection. About the study: Selection of CMV epitopes for the study included recently identified HLA-C-restricted and well-studied HLA-B-restricted ones. Public TCR beta signatures provided an indication of both CMV infection and a matching HLA type. Study findings and constraints: Cumulated frequencies of public TCR beta families served to identify carriers of CMV plus the relevant HLA. HLA-C-restricted TCR beta clonotypes specific for CMV led the ex vivo response.

This clonotype was counted ten times or more. Its antigen remains unidentified. TCRdb reprocessed the reads via MiXCR and lists one record per CDR3 protein. The data hold some 62,000 distinct CDR3 sequences, with around 21% observed a single time. The CDR3 runs to 15 residues. After removal of 4 bases from V and 8 bases from J, the junction contained 8 bases not matched to a gene. Germline V CDR1 and CDR2: SEHNR, FQNEAQ (reference sequence). The source material was CD8+ T cells from cultured PBMCs, sampled from culture after CMV antigen stimulation. This clonotype originated in a human donor in good health (CMV status not recorded). Some clones in this sample may be carry-over from other donors' samples. This chain connects TRBV7-9 to TRBJ1-5, with 10 bases that match TRBD1. DNA for the CDR3: TGTGCCAGCAGCTCGGACAGGGGGGGAAGTGAGCCCCAGCATTTT. This translates into CASSSDRGGSEPQHF.